The 13 T cell receptor beta chains reported below all come from one sample, sequenced in a study of cytomegalovirus exposure and HLA in healthy donors. PCR was performed using 60 Vbeta and 13 Jbeta primers. TCRdb keeps only in-frame clones here, not all; method: immunoSEQ multiplex PCR. This sample has about 270,000 clones, with 86% found just once. The sample was PBMCs. The receptors originated from a man between 35 and 55 years old in good health and CMV-seropositive.

V is TRBV7-2 and J is TRBJ2-1; 10 bases map to TRBD2. CDR1 and CDR2 (germline): SGHTA, FQGNSA. This CDR3 is built from 16 residues. V lost 1 base to trimming and J lost 3 bases; unmatched junction nucleotides: 3. CDR3 loop: CASSLEGTSVYNEQFF. CDR3 bases: TGTGCCAGCAGCTTAGAAGGGACTAGCGTCTACAATGAGCAGTTCTTC.

This chain links TRBV27 with TRBJ2-7; 7 bases match TRBD2. In germline, CDR1 is MNHEY, CDR2 SMNVEV (reference sequence). After removal of 8 bases from V and 2 bases from J, the junction contained 6 bases not matched to a gene. The CDR3 length is 13 residues. The CDR3: CASRPGTTYEQYF. CDR3 DNA sequence: TGTGCCAGCCGACCCGGGACTACCTACGAGCAGTACTTC.

J is TRBJ2-1 and V is TRBV7-3; 8 positions agree with TRBD1. Germline assignment: CDR1 SGHTA and CDR2 FQGTGA. V shed 4 bases and J 3 bases; nucleotides not matched to a gene: 5. The CDR3 is made up of 15 amino acids. In DNA form, the CDR3 reads TGTGCCAGCAGCTCACAGGGGGGCTTCTACAATGAGCAGTTCTTC. This sequence encodes CASSSQGGFYNEQFF.

The V gene is TRBV28, the J gene TRBJ2-7, with TRBD2 identical over 8 bases. Looked up from germline, CDR1 is MDHEN and CDR2 is SYDVKM. V lost 4 bases, J lost 7 bases, and 15 bases stayed unmatched. The CDR3 runs 16 residues. The CDR3 spells CASSSTAGRGYGEQYF. The CDR3, as DNA: TGTGCCAGCAGTTCCACGGCCGGGAGGGGTTACGGGGAGCAGTACTTC.

The chain uses TRBV28 and TRBJ1-2; D possibly corresponds to TRBD1 (6 bases). V shed 3 bases and J shed 7 bases, with 15 bases lying between them. The germline gives CDR1 MDHEN, CDR2 SYDVKM. This CDR3 region has 14 residues. CDR3 region: CASSFGTGLGGYTF. The CDR3 DNA sequence: TGTGCCAGCAGTTTTGGTACAGGGCTAGGTGGCTACACCTTC.

The CDR3 coding sequence is TGTGCCAGCAGTTTTCGGCGGGAGAATACTAATGAGCAGTTCTTC. Encoded protein: CASSFRRENTNEQFF. The chain links TRBV28 to TRBJ2-1; 7 nucleotides match TRBD2. CDR3 length: 15 amino acids. The germline V gene has CDR1 MDHEN and CDR2 SYDVKM. V dropped 3 bases and J dropped 7; count of bases not matched to a gene: 9.

This chain connects TRBV9 to TRBJ2-6; D unclear. Trimming removed 3 bases from V and 4 bases from J, with 8 bases in between. The V gene's germline CDR1 is SGDLS and CDR2 YYNGEE. This CDR3 is built from 14 residues. The CDR3 nucleotides are TGTGCCAGCAGCGCCCGGTCAGGGGCCAACGTCCTGACTTTC. Protein product: CASSARSGANVLTF. The complete variable domain, with remaining parts taken from reference TRBV9 and TRBJ2-6, reads DSGVTQTPKHLITATGQRVTLRCSPRSGDLSVYWYQQSLDQGLQFLIQYYNGEERAKGNILERFSAQQFPDLHSELNLSSLELGDSALYFCASSARSGANVLTFGAGSRLTVL.

The rearrangement uses TRBV5-1 and TRBJ2-1, with 16 bases lining up with TRBD2. Losses at the gene ends were 3 bases for V and 9 bases for J; bases not matched to a gene: 6. CDR3 size: 16 residues. Per the germline V gene, CDR1 is SGHRS and CDR2 is YFSETQ. CDR3 amino acids: CASSSLGLAGGSEQFF. The CDR3, as DNA: TGCGCCAGCAGCTCTCTGGGACTAGCGGGAGGGTCTGAGCAGTTCTTC.

The chain is built from TRBV5-4 and TRBJ2-7; 10 nucleotides match TRBD2. The CDR3 covers 14 residues. The ends lost 0 bases at V and 5 bases at J; junction bases unmatched: 2. The germline CDR1 and CDR2 sequences are SGHNT and YYREEE (reference sequence). This CDR3 reads CASSLATSGNEQYF. The CDR3, as DNA: TGTGCCAGCAGCTTGGCCACTAGCGGGAACGAGCAGTACTTC. The entire variable domain, with the rest obtained from reference TRBV5-4 and TRBJ2-7, is as follows: ETGVTQSPTHLIKTRGQQVTLRCSSQSGHNTVSWYQQALGQGPQFIFQYYREEENGRGNFPPRFSGLQFPNYSSELNVNALELDDSALYLCASSLATSGNEQYFGPGTRLTVT.

The V call is TRBV5-4, the J call TRBJ1-2; D possibly corresponds to TRBD1 (5 bases). CDR1 and CDR2 (germline): SGHNT, YYREEE (reference sequence). The CDR3 is 16 amino acids. V gave up 6 bases and J gave up 2 bases, with 20 bases separating them. The CDR3, as DNA: TGTGCCAGCACCCACGGGGGGTTTCGGAGCAACTATGGCTACACCTTC. It encodes CASTHGGFRSNYGYTF. Variable domain in full (rest from reference TRBV5-4 and TRBJ1-2): ETGVTQSPTHLIKTRGQQVTLRCSSQSGHNTVSWYQQALGQGPQFIFQYYREEENGRGNFPPRFSGLQFPNYSSELNVNALELDDSALYLCASTHGGFRSNYGYTFGSGTRLTVV.

The V call is TRBV10-3, the J call TRBJ1-1; possibly TRBD1 for D (6 bases). The germline V gene has CDR1 ENHRY and CDR2 SYGVKD. The CDR3 totals 13 residues. The V gene lost 6 bases and the J gene lost 3 bases, with 11 bases spanning the gap. CDR3: CAIRRDIDTEAFF. The CDR3 DNA sequence: TGTGCCATCAGGAGGGACATCGACACTGAAGCTTTCTTT.

This chain uses TRBV6-1 with TRBJ2-7; 7 bases fit TRBD1. Germline V gives CDR1 MNHNS, CDR2 SASEGT. The CDR3 loop spans 15 amino acids. The V segment lost 7 bases and the J segment 0 bases; nucleotides outside the gene matches: 9. CDR3 DNA sequence: TGTGCCAGCACCAAATTACAGGGGAACTCCTACGAGCAGTACTTC. As protein: CASTKLQGNSYEQYF.

The chain is built from TRBV10-1 and TRBJ2-1; TRBD2 matches at 8 bases. From germline, CDR1 is WNHNN and CDR2 SYGVQD (reference sequence). The CDR3 loop spans 18 amino acids. Unmatched junction bases numbered 17, after V lost 3 bases and J lost 7 bases. The CDR3 nucleotides read TGCGCCAGCAGTGAAGGGGGAGCGGGAGAGGGGGTTGGGAATGAGCAGTTCTTC. Protein sequence: CASSEGGAGEGVGNEQFF.